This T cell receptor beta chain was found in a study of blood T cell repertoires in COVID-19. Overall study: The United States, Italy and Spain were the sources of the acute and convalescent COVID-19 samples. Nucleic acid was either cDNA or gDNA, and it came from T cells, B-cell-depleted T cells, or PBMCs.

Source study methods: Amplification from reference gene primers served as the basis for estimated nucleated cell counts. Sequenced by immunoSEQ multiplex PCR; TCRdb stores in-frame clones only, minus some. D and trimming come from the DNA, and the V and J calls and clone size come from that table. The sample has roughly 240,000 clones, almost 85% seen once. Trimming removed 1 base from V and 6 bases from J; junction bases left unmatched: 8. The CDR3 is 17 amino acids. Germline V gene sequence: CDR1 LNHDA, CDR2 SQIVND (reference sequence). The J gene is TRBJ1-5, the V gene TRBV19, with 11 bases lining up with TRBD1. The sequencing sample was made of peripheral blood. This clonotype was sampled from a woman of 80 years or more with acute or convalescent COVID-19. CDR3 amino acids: CASSIARDRGFSQPQHF. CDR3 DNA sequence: TGTGCCAGTAGTATAGCCAGGGACAGGGGGTTTTCTCAGCCCCAGCATTTT.